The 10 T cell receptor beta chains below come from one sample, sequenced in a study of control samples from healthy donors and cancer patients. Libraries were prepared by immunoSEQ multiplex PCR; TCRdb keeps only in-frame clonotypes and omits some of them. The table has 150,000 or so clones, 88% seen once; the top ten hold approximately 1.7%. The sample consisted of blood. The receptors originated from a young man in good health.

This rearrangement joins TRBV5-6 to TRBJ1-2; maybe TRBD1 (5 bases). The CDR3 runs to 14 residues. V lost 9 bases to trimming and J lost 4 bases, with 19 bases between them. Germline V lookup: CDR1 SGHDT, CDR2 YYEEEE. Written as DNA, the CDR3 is TGTGCCACCCGGGGAGGGGCGGAATTCTATGGCTACACCTTC. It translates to CATRGGAEFYGYTF. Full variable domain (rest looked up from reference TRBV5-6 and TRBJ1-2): DAGVTQSPTHLIKTRGQQVTLRCSPKSGHDTVSWYQQALGQGPQFIFQYYEEEERQRGNFPDRFSGHQFPNYSSELNVNALLLGDSALYLCATRGGAEFYGYTFGSGTRLTVV.

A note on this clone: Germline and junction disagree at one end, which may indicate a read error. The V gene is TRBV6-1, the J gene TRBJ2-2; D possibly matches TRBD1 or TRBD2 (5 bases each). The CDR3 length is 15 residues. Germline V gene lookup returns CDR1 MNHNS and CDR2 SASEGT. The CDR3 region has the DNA TGTGCCAGCGGTGAGGTGGGGGAATTCACCGGGGAGCTGTTTTTT. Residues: CASGEVGEFTGELFF.

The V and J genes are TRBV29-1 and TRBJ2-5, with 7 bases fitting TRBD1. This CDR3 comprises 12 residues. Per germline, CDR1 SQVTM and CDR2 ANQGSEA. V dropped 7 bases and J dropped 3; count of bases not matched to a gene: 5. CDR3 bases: TGCAGCGGGGGACAGCCCAAAGAGACCCAGTACTTC. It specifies CSGGQPKETQYF. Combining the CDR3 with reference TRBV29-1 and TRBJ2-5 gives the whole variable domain SAVISQKPSRDICQRGTSLTIQCQVDSQVTMMFWYRQQPGQSLTLIATANQGSEATYESGFVIDKFPISRPNLTFSTLTVSNMSPEDSSIYLCSGGQPKETQYFGPGTRLLVL.

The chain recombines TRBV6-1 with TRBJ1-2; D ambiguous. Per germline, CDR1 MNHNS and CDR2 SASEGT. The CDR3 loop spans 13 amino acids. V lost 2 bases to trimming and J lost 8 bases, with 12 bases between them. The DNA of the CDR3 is TGTGCCAGCAGTGAAAGAACAGTTGGAGGCTACACCTTC. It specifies CASSERTVGGYTF.

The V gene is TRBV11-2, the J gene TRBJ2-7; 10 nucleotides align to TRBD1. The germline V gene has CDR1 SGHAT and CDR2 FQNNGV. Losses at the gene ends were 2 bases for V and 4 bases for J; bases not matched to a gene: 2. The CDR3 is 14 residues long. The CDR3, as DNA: TGTGCCAGCAGCTTAAGGGGACAGGGGTACGAGCAGTACTTC. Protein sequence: CASSLRGQGYEQYF.

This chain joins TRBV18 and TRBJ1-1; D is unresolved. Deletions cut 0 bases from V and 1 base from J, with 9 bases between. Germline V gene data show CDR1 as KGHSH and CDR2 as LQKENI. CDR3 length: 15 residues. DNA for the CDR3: TGTGCCAGCTCACCACCCAGACCGGAGAACACTGAAGCTTTCTTT. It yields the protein CASSPPRPENTEAFF.

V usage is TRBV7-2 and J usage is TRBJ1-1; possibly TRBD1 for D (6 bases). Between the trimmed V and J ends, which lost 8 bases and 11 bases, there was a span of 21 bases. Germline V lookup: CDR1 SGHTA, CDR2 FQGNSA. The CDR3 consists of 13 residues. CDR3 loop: CASCPSHGGPAFF. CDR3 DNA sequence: TGTGCCAGCTGCCCATCGCACGGGGGGCCGGCTTTCTTT.

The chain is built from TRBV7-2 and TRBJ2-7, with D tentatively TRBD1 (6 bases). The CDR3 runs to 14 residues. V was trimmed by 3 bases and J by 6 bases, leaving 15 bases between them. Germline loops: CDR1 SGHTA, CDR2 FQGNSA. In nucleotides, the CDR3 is TGTGCCAGCAGCTTTCAACAGGGCGGACGCGAGCAGTACTTC. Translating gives CASSFQQGGREQYF.

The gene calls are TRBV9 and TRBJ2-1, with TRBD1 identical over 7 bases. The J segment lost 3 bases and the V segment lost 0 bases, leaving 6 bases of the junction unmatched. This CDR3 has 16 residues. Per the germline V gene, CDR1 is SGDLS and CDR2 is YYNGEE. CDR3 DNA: TGTGCCAGCAGCGTAGGGGGCAGGGGGTACTACAATGAGCAGTTCTTC. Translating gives CASSVGGRGYYNEQFF.

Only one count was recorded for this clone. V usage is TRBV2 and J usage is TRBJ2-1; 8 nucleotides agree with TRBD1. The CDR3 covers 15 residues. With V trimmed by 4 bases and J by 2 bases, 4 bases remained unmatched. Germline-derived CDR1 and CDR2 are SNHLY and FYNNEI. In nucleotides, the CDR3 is TGTGCCAGCAGTGGACAGGGGAGACCCTACAATGAGCAGTTCTTC. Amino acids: CASSGQGRPYNEQFF.